A selection of T cell receptor beta chains follows, all from one sample in a study of T cells in Graves' hyperthyroidism and ophthalmopathy. TCRdb fed the multiplex PCR reads into MiXCR, producing one record per CDR3 protein. The table records a few hundred thousand distinct CDR3 sequences, under 15% of them present only once. The source material was blood. The receptors derive from a woman younger than 45 with Graves' hyperthyroidism. Each CDR3 is given with its conserved first and last residue. Each record gives: J gene, clone size, V gene, D gene, CDR3 protein, CDR3 DNA. D genes are given only for firm matches. A clone size is listed for some rows: how often the clone was seen (once, few, many), or a class if it is expanded.

TRBJ2-7,NA,TRBV12-3/TRBV12-4,NA,CASSPSKTYEQYF,TGTGCCAGCAGTCCCTCTAAGACCTACGAGCAGTACTTC
TRBJ2-7,NA,TRBV5-4,NA,CASGEAGAGNEQYF,TGTGCCAGCGGTGAGGCCGGGGCGGGAAACGAGCAGTACTTC
TRBJ1-6,few,TRBV7-8,TRBD1,CASSRGQSQSSYNSPLHF,TGTGCCAGCAGCCGGGGACAGTCACAGAGCTCCTATAATTCACCCCTCCACTTT
TRBJ2-5,many,TRBV20-1,TRBD2,CSASKIFGRDGETQYF,TGCAGTGCCAGCAAAATATTCGGGAGGGATGGAGAGACCCAGTACTTC
TRBJ2-7,NA,TRBV28,NA,CASEPPGPNYEQYF,TGTGCCAGCGAACCCCCGGGACCAAACTACGAGCAGTACTTC
TRBJ2-1,few,TRBV6-1,TRBD2,CASSRRLAGLNGEQFF,TGTGCCAGCAGTCGCCGCCTAGCGGGATTGAATGGTGAGCAGTTCTTC
TRBJ2-3,many,TRBV28,TRBD2,CASSQRSGSGTDTQYF,TGTGCCAGCAGTCAACGTAGCGGGAGCGGAACAGATACGCAGTATTTT
TRBJ2-7,many,TRBV18,NA,CASSPTGEYTYEQYF,TGTGCCAGCTCACCCACGGGGGAATACACCTACGAGCAGTACTTC
TRBJ2-1,few,TRBV9,TRBD2,CASNNGLAGYNEQFF,TGTGCCAGCAATAATGGACTAGCGGGCTACAATGAGCAGTTCTTC
TRBJ1-4,NA,TRBV28,TRBD1,CASVTGGSEKLFF,TGTGCCAGCGTAACAGGGGGAAGTGAAAAACTGTTTTTT
TRBJ1-4,few,TRBV6-6,NA,CASSYPPATNEKLFF,TGTGCCAGCAGTTACCCACCTGCAACTAATGAAAAACTGTTTTTT
TRBJ2-1,NA,TRBV19,NA,CASSIVAAMSSYNEQFF,TGTGCCAGTAGTATTGTCGCCGCGATGAGCTCCTACAATGAGCAGTTCTTC
TRBJ1-1,NA,TRBV19,NA,CASSIRVLGTEAFF,TGTGCCAGTAGTATAAGGGTCCTGGGGACTGAAGCTTTCTTT
TRBJ1-5,NA,TRBV27,NA,CASAGLSDNQPQHF,TGTGCCAGCGCGGGGCTCTCAGACAATCAGCCCCAGCATTTT
TRBJ2-7,many,TRBV27,NA,CASSSHTPYEQYF,TGTGCCAGCAGTTCCCACACCCCCTACGAGCAGTACTTC
TRBJ1-5,many,TRBV5-6,NA,CASSLSEDSNQPQHF,TGTGCCAGCAGCTTGTCGGAGGATAGCAATCAGCCCCAGCATTTT
TRBJ2-1,many,TRBV20-1,TRBD2,CSAREMGLAGESNEQFF,TGCAGTGCTAGAGAGATGGGACTAGCGGGAGAGTCCAATGAGCAGTTCTTC
TRBJ2-5,few,TRBV30,TRBD1,CAWATGGNGETQYF,TGTGCCTGGGCGACAGGGGGGAACGGGGAGACCCAGTACTTC
TRBJ1-6,NA,TRBV20-1,NA,CSARDWGDSYNSPLHF,TGCAGTGCTAGAGATTGGGGGGACTCCTATAATTCACCCCTCCACTTT
TRBJ1-1,many,TRBV27,NA,CASSLTRGSTEAFF,TGTGCCAGCAGTCTTACCAGGGGTAGCACTGAAGCTTTCTTT
TRBJ1-1,few,TRBV15,NA,CATRHREDSEAFF,TGTGCCACCAGACATAGGGAAGATTCTGAAGCTTTCTTT
TRBJ1-6,NA,TRBV2,NA,CASTTAGAGFIRSPLHF,TGTGCCAGCACGACAGCCGGGGCAGGGTTTATACGGTCACCCCTCCACTTT
TRBJ2-2,NA,TRBV20-1,NA,CSARESLAGELFF,TGCAGTGCTAGAGAAAGTCTAGCCGGGGAGCTGTTTTTT
TRBJ2-1,NA,TRBV5-4,NA,CASSSSDRDNEQFF,TGTGCCAGCAGCTCATCGGACAGAGACAATGAGCAGTTCTTC
TRBJ2-7,few,TRBV6-2/TRBV6-3,TRBD2,CASSYTQGWAGGNYEQYF,TGTGCCAGCAGTTACACCCAGGGGTGGGCGGGGGGTAACTACGAGCAGTACTTC
TRBJ2-1,NA,TRBV7-2,NA,CASSPRALARGNEQFF,TGTGCCAGCAGCCCTCGGGCCCTAGCCCGGGGTAATGAGCAGTTCTTC
TRBJ2-7,NA,TRBV20-1,TRBD2,CSASSGRGFGEQYF,TGCAGTGCTAGTTCCGGGAGGGGGTTCGGCGAGCAGTACTTC
TRBJ2-5,few,TRBV4-1,TRBD2,CASSPTSDQETQYF,TGCGCCAGCAGCCCGACTAGCGACCAAGAGACCCAGTACTTC
TRBJ1-4,NA,TRBV15,NA,CATSRGTQNEKLFF,TGTGCCACCAGCAGAGGGACACAAAATGAAAAACTGTTTTTT
TRBJ1-1,NA,TRBV6-1,NA,CASRAYRNLEAFF,TGTGCCAGCAGGGCCTACAGGAACCTTGAAGCTTTCTTT
TRBJ2-7,few,TRBV5-1,TRBD2,CASAGLAGGPSEQYF,TGCGCCAGCGCCGGGCTAGCGGGAGGGCCTAGCGAGCAGTACTTC
TRBJ2-3,many,TRBV11-3,TRBD2,CASSLREGRPDTQYF,TGTGCCAGCAGCTTGCGGGAGGGCCGACCAGATACGCAGTATTTT
TRBJ2-1,many,TRBV3-1,TRBD1,CASSLGTGRFDEQFF,TGTGCCAGCAGCCTTGGGACAGGTCGCTTCGATGAGCAGTTCTTC
TRBJ2-3,many,TRBV6-2/TRBV6-3,NA,CASSYSQTDHTQYF,TGTGCCAGCAGTTACTCCCAGACGGATCATACGCAGTATTTT
TRBJ2-1,few,TRBV13,NA,CASSLKERNYEQFF,TGTGCCAGCAGCTTAAAAGAGAGAAACTATGAGCAGTTCTTC
TRBJ2-3,few,TRBV9,NA,CASSPFGTNTDTQYF,TGTGCCAGCAGCCCTTTTGGGACCAACACAGATACGCAGTATTTT
TRBJ1-1,many,TRBV10-3,NA,CAISESQNTEAFF,TGTGCCATCAGTGAGTCTCAGAACACTGAAGCTTTCTTT
TRBJ1-6,NA,TRBV5-1,NA,CASSLEADFNPPLHF,TGCGCCAGCAGCTTGGAGGCAGATTTTAATCCACCCCTCCACTTT
TRBJ1-2,few,TRBV2,NA,CASSESGVGGYTF,TGTGCCAGCAGCGAGTCAGGTGTTGGGGGCTACACCTTC
TRBJ2-3,few,TRBV2,TRBD2,CASSEASGSIVGTDTQYF,TGTGCCAGCAGTGAAGCTAGCGGGAGTATCGTGGGGACAGATACGCAGTATTTT
TRBJ2-1,NA,TRBV3-1,NA,CASSVSKGFNEQFF,TGTGCCAGCAGCGTAAGCAAGGGCTTCAATGAGCAGTTCTTC
TRBJ2-3,few,TRBV5-1,TRBD1,CASSPPQGVTDTQYF,TGCGCCAGCAGCCCCCCCCAGGGGGTCACAGATACGCAGTATTTT
TRBJ2-5,NA,TRBV4-1,TRBD2,CASSQDGEAGMLLETQYF,TGCGCCAGCAGCCAAGATGGGGAAGCGGGGATGCTTTTAGAGACCCAGTACTTC
TRBJ1-3,NA,TRBV28,TRBD1,CASTLGGGRNTIYF,TGTGCCAGCACCCTCGGAGGGGGCAGAAACACCATATATTTT
TRBJ2-1,few,TRBV10-2,TRBD2,CATLAGGGNEQFF,TGCGCCACCCTAGCGGGAGGGGGAAATGAGCAGTTCTTC
TRBJ2-1,few,TRBV24-1,TRBD1,CATSDPTRGRKFNNEQFF,TGTGCCACCAGTGACCCTACGAGGGGGCGGAAGTTTAACAATGAGCAGTTCTTC
TRBJ2-3,many,TRBV11-2,NA,CASSLGISTDTQYF,TGTGCCAGCAGCTTAGGTATCAGCACAGATACGCAGTATTTT
TRBJ1-2,few,TRBV4-2,NA,CASSQDGSGLYGYTF,TGTGCCAGCAGCCAAGATGGGTCAGGGCTCTATGGCTACACCTTC
TRBJ2-1,NA,TRBV19,TRBD2,CASSPLSGRASKFF,TGTGCCAGTAGTCCTTTGAGCGGGAGGGCCTCAAAGTTCTTC
TRBJ2-7,NA,TRBV10-1,TRBD1,CASSEFGTAYEQYF,TGCGCCAGCAGTGAATTCGGGACAGCATACGAGCAGTACTTC
TRBJ2-7,few,TRBV5-5,NA,CASSQRAPYEQYF,TGTGCCAGCAGCCAAAGAGCCCCCTACGAGCAGTACTTC
TRBJ2-7,many,TRBV7-8,NA,CASSHSHSSYEQYF,TGTGCCAGCAGCCATTCTCATAGCTCCTACGAGCAGTACTTC
TRBJ2-1,NA,TRBV7-6,TRBD2,CASSLENSGRYVDEQFF,TGTGCCAGCAGCTTGGAGAATAGCGGGAGATACGTCGATGAGCAGTTCTTC
TRBJ1-1,NA,TRBV4-1,TRBD1,CASSRWDRANTEAFF,TGCGCCAGCAGCCGCTGGGACAGGGCGAACACTGAAGCTTTCTTT
TRBJ2-7,many,TRBV6-1,TRBD1,CASSSPPGQGSYEQYF,TGTGCCAGCAGCTCCCCTCCGGGACAGGGCTCCTACGAGCAGTACTTC
TRBJ1-2,many,TRBV12-3/TRBV12-4,NA,CASSFNGGRVYGYTF,TGTGCCAGCAGTTTCAACGGGGGTCGGGTCTATGGCTACACCTTC
TRBJ2-3,many,TRBV5-1,NA,CASSGRQASTDTQYF,TGCGCCAGCAGTGGCAGACAGGCAAGCACAGATACGCAGTATTTT
TRBJ2-3,many,TRBV24-1,NA,CATSDWQGTDTQYF,TGTGCCACCAGTGATTGGCAGGGGACAGATACGCAGTATTTT
TRBJ1-2,NA,TRBV27,TRBD1,CASSSTGTAMGYGYTF,TGTGCCAGCAGTTCGACCGGGACAGCAATGGGATATGGCTACACCTTC